This entry is about one TCR beta chain. The table came from immunoSEQ multiplex PCR; TCRdb's copy has only in-frame clones and leaves some out. The sample records around 69,000 clones, about 79% being singletons. These data originate in a study of OX40 agonist ivuxolimab in advanced cancers. Background on the study: Three patients, one with hepatocellular carcinoma and two with cutaneous melanoma, achieved partial responses.

The CDR3 sequence is 14 residues long. The germline V gene encodes CDR1 SGHRS and CDR2 YFSETQ. V shed 6 bases, J shed 5 bases, and the junction held 7 bases outside the gene matches. The origin of this receptor is an adult with an advanced solid tumor such as melanoma, head and neck, liver or kidney cancer. This chain links TRBV5-1 with TRBJ2-5; TRBD2 matches at 10 bases. This specimen was CD4+ or CD8+ T cells sorted from blood, taken in a trial of the OX40 agonist ivuxolimab. The CDR3 protein is CASNPSGSGETQYF. Here the CDR3 DNA reads TGCGCCAGCAATCCTAGCGGGAGTGGGGAGACCCAGTACTTC.